The clone carrying this TCR beta chain was picked up a small number of times. Time point defined: blood at routine non-recurrence follow-up after resection. Without sorting, whole RNA was sequenced from tumor, nontumor lung or frozen PBMC. MiXCR was run by TCRdb on the 5' RACE reads, yielding one entry per CDR3 protein. This sample has approximately 50,000 distinct CDR3 sequences, with less than 9.5% found just once. This entry is derived from a study of spatial heterogeneity in lung cancer. The CDR3 spans 16 residues. Trimming at V came to 6 bases and at J to 2 bases, leaving 13 bases not matched to a gene. The germline V gene encodes CDR1 DFQATT and CDR2 SNEGSKA (reference sequence).

The V call is TRBV20-1, the J call TRBJ2-5, with 9 positions matching TRBD2. Sequenced material: PBMCs, taken at follow-up. This TCR came from a female donor with early-stage non-small cell lung cancer. The CDR3 is CSAHLPSGVQQETQYF. The CDR3, as DNA: TGCAGTGCCCACCTGCCTAGCGGGGTACAACAAGAGACCCAGTACTTC.